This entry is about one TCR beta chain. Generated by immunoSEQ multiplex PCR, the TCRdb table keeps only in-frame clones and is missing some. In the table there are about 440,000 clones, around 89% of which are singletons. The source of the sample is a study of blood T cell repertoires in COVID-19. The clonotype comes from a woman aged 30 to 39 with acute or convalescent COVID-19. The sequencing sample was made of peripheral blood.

CDR3 nucleotide sequence: TGTGCCAGCAAAATCGGTCCCGGGACTAGCGTCAATGAGCAGTTCTTC. Its protein is CASKIGPGTSVNEQFF. The V and J genes are TRBV7-2 and TRBJ2-1, with 10 bases that match TRBD2. Germline V gene lookup returns CDR1 SGHTA and CDR2 FQGNSA. J was trimmed by 6 bases and V by 7 bases; bases with no gene match: 12. The CDR3 is 16 amino acids.